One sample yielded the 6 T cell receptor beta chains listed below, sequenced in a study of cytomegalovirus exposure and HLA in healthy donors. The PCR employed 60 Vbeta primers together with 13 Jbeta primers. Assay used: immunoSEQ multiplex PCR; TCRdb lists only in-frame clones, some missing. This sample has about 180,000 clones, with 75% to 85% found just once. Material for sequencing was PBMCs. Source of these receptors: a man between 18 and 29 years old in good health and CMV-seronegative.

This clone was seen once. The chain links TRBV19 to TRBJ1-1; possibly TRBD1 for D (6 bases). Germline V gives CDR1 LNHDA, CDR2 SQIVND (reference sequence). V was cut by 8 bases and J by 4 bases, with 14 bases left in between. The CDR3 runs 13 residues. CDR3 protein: CASVGAWGTEAFF. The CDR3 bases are TGTGCCAGTGTGGGGGCGTGGGGCACTGAAGCTTTCTTT. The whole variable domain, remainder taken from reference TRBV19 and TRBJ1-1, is DGGITQSPKYLFRKEGQNVTLSCEQNLNHDAMYWYRQDPGQGLRLIYYSQIVNDFQKGDIAEGYSVSREKKESFPLTVTSAQKNPTAFYLCASVGAWGTEAFFGQGTRLTVV.

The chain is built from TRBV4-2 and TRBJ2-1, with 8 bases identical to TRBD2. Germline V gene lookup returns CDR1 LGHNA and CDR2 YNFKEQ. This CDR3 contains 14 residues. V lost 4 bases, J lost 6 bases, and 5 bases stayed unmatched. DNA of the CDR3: TGTGCCAGCAGCCTGACCACTAGCGGCAATGAGCAGTTCTTC. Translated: CASSLTTSGNEQFF.

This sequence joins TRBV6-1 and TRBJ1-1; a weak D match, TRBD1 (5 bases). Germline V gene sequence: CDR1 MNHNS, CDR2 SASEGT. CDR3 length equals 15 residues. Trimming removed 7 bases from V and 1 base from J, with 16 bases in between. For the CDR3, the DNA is TGTGCCAGCACGACGTACGGCGGGGGGAACACTGAAGCTTTCTTT. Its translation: CASTTYGGGNTEAFF.

The CDR3 bases are TGTGCCAGCAGCGTAGCACCGGGGGTTGAAGCTTTCTTT. It codes for CASSVAPGVEAFF. The chain couples TRBV13 to TRBJ1-1; D might be TRBD1 (5 bases). This CDR3 region has 13 residues. The germline gives CDR1 PRHDT, CDR2 FYEKMQ (reference sequence). Trimming left V 5 bases short and J 7 bases short, with 14 bases between.

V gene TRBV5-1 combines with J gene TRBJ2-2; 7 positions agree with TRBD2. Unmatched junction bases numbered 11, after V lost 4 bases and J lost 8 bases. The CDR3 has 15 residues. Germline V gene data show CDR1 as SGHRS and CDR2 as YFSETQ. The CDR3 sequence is CASSHQTSAQGELFF. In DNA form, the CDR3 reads TGCGCCAGCAGCCACCAAACTAGCGCCCAGGGGGAGCTGTTTTTT. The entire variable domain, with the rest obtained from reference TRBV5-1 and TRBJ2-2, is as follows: KAGVTQTPRYLIKTRGQQVTLSCSPISGHRSVSWYQQTPGQGLQFLFEYFSETQRNKGNFPGRFSGRQFSNSRSEMNVSTLELGDSALYLCASSHQTSAQGELFFGEGSRLTVL.

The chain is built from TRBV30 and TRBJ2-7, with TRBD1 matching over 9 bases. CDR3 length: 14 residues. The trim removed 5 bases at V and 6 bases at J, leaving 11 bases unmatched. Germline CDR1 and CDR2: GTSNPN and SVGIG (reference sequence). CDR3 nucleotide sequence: TGTGCCTGGGACCGGGACAGGGTCATTGGCGAGCAGTACTTC. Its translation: CAWDRDRVIGEQYF. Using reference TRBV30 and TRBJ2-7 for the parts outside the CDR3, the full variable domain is SQTIHQWPATLVQPVGSPLSLECTVEGTSNPNLYWYRQAAGRGLQLLFYSVGIGQISSEVPQNLSASRPQDRQFILSSKKLLLSDSGFYLCAWDRDRVIGEQYFGPGTRLTVT.